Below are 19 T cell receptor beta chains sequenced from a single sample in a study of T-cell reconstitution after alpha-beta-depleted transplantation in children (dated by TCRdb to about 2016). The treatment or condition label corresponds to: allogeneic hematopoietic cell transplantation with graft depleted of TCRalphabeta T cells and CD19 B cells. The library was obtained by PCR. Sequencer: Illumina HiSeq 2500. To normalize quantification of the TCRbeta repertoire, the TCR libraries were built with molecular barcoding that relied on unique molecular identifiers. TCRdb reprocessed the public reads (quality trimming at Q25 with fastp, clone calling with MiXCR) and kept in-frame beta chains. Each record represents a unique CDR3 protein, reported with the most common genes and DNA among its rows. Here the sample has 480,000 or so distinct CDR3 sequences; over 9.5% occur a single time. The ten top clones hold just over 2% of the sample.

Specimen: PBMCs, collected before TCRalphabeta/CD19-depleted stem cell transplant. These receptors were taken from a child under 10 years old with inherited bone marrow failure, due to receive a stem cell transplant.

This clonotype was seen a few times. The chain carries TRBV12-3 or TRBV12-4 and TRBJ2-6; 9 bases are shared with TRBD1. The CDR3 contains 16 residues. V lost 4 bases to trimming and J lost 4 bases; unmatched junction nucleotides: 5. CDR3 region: CASSSGQGTGANVLTF. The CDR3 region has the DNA TGTGCCAGCAGTTCGGGACAGGGTACAGGGGCCAACGTCCTGACTTTC.

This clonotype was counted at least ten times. The CDR3 DNA is TGTGCCAGCAGTCCGGGACTAGCGGGAGTCCCCGACACAGATACGCAGTATTTT. This gives the protein CASSPGLAGVPDTDTQYF. The rearrangement uses TRBV12-3 or TRBV12-4 and TRBJ2-3; 14 nucleotides match TRBD2. V lost 5 bases and J lost 2; bases outside the gene matches: 9. This CDR3 comprises 18 residues.

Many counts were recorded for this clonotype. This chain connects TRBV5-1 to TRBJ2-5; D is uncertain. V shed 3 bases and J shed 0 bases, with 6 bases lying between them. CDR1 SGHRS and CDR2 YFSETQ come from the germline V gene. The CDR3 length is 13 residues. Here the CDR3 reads CASSYYNQETQYF. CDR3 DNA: TGCGCCAGCAGCTACTACAACCAAGAGACCCAGTACTTC. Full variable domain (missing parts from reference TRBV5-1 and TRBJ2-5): KAGVTQTPRYLIKTRGQQVTLSCSPISGHRSVSWYQQTPGQGLQFLFEYFSETQRNKGNFPGRFSGRQFSNSRSEMNVSTLELGDSALYLCASSYYNQETQYFGPGTRLLVL.

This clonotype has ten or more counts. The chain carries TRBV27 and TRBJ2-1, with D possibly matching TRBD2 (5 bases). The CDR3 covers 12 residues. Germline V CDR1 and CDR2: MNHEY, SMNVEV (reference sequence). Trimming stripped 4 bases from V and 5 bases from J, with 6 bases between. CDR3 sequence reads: CASSSSHNEQFF. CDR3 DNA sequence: TGTGCCAGCAGTTCTAGCCACAATGAGCAGTTCTTC.

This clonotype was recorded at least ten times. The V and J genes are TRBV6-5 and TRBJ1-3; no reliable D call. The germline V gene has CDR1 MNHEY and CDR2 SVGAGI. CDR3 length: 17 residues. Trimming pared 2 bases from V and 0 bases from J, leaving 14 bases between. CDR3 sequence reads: CASSYRGGPSSGNTIYF. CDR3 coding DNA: TGTGCCAGCAGTTACCGGGGAGGACCGAGCTCTGGAAACACCATATATTTT.

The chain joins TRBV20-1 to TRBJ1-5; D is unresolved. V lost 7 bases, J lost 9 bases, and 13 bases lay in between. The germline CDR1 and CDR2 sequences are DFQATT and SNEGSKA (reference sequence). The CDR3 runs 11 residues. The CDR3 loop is CSVSLGAPQHF. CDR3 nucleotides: TGCAGTGTTTCATTGGGAGCGCCCCAGCATTTT.

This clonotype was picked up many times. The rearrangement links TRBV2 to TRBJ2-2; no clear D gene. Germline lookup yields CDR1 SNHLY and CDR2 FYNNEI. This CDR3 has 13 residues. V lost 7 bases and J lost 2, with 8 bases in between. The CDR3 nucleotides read TGTGCCAGCAATTGGAAAAACACCGGGGAGCTGTTTTTT. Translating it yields CASNWKNTGELFF.

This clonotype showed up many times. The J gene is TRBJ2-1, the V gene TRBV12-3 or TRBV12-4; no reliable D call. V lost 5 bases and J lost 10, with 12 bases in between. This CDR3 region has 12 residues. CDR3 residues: CASSVTGSEQFF. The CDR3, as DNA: TGTGCCAGCAGTGTTACGGGCTCGGAGCAGTTCTTC.

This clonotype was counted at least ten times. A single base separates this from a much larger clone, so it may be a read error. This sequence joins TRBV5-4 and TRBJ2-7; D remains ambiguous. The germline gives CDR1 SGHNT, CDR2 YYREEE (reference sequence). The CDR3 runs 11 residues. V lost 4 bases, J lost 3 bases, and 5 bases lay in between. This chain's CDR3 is CASSVNYEQYF. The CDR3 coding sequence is TGTGCCAGCAGCGTTAACTACGAGCAGTACTTC.

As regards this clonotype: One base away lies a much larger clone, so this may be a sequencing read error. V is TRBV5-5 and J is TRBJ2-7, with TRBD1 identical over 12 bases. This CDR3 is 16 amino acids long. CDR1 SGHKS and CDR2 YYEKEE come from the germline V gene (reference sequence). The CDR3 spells CASSRGPGQGAYDQYF. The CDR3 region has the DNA TGTGCCAGCAGCCGTGGGCCGGGACAGGGGGCCTACGACCAGTACTTC.

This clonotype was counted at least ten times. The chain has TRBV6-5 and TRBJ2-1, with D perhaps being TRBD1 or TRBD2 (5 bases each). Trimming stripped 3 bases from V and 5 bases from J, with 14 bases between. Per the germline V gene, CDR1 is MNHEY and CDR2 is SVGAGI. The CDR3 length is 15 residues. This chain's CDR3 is CASSYSRGSNNEQFF. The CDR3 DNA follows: TGTGCCAGCAGTTATTCCCGGGGCTCAAACAATGAGCAGTTCTTC.

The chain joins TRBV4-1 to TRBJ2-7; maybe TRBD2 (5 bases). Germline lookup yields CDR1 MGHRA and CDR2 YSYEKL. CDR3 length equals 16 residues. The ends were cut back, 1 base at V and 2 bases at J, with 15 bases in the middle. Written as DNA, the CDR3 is TGCGCCAGCAGCCAAGGCCTTGCGAGCGGAACCTACGAGCAGTACTTC. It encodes CASSQGLASGTYEQYF.

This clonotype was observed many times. In DNA form, the CDR3 reads TGTGCCAGCAGTTTGGCAGCTGGGGAGGATACGCAGTATTTT. The encoded protein is CASSLAAGEDTQYF. The chain uses TRBV12-3 or TRBV12-4 and TRBJ2-3; D is possibly TRBD2 (5 bases). The V end was cut by 3 bases, the J end by 6 bases, with 13 bases between. CDR3 length equals 14 residues.

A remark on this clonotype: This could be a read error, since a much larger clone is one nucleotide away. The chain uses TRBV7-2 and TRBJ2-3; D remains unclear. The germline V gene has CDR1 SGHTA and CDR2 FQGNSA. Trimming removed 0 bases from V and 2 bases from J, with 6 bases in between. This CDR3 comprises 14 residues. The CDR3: CASSLASLTDTQYF. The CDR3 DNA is TGTGCCAGCAGCTTAGCGAGTCTCACAGATACGCAGTATTTT. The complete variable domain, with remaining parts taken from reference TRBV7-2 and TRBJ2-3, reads GAGVSQSPSNKVTEKGKDVELRCDPISGHTALYWYRQSLGQGLEFLIYFQGNSAPDKSGLPSDRFSAERTGGSVSTLTIQRTQQEDSAVYLCASSLASLTDTQYFGPGTRLTVL.

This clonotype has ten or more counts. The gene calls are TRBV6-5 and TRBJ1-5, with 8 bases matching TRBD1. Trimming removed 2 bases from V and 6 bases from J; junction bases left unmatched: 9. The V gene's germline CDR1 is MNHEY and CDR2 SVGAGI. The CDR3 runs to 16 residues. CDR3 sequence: CASSYGRGPPFQPQHF. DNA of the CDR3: TGTGCCAGCAGTTACGGCAGGGGGCCCCCATTTCAGCCCCAGCATTTT.

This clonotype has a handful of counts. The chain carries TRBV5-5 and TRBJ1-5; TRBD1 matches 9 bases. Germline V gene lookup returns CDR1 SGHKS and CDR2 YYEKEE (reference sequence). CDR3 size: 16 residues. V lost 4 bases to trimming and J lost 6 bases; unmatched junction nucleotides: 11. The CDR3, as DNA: TGTGCCAGCAGCCCAGAACAGGGGGCCCGAGGTCAGCCCCAGCATTTT. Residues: CASSPEQGARGQPQHF. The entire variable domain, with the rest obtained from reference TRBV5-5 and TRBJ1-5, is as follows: DAGVTQSPTHLIKTRGQQVTLRCSPISGHKSVSWYQQVLGQGPQFIFQYYEKEERGRGNFPDRFSARQFPNYSSELNVNALLLGDSALYLCASSPEQGARGQPQHFGDGTRLSIL.

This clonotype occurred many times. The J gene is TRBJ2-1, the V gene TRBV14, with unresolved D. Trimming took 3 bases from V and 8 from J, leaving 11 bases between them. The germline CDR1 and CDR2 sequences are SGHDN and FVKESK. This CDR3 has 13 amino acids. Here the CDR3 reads CASSHGSSHEQFF. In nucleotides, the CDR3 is TGTGCCAGCAGCCATGGTAGCAGCCATGAGCAGTTCTTC.

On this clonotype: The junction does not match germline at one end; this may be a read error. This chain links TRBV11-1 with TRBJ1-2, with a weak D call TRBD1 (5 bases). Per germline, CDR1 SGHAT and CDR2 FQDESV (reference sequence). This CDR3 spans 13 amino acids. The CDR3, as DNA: TGTGCCAGCAGCCCAGCCAGCAGGGTAGGCTGCACCTTC. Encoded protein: CASSPASRVGCTF.

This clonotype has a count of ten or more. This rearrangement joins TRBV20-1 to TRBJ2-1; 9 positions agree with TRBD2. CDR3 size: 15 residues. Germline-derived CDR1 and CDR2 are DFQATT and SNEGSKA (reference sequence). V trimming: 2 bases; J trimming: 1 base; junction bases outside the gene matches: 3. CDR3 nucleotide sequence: TGCAGTGCTAGACTAGCGGGAAGGTCCTACAATGAGCAGTTCTTC. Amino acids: CSARLAGRSYNEQFF.